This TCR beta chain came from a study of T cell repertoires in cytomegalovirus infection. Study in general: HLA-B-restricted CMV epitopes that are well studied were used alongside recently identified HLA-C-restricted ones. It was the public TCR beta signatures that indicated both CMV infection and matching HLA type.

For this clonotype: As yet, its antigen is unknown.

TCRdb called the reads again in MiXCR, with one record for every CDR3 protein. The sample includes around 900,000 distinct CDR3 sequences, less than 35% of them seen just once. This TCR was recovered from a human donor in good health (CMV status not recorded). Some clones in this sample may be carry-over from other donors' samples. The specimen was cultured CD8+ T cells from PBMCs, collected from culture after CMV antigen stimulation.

CDR3 loop: CASSFSGVWLAVTSTDTQYF. DNA for the CDR3: TGTGCCAGCAGTTTCAGTGGGGTCTGGCTAGCGGTGACTAGCACAGATACGCAGTATTTT. V and J are TRBV12-3 or TRBV12-4 and TRBJ2-3, with TRBD2 identical over 7 bases. The CDR3 length is 20 residues. The V gene end was trimmed by 3 bases and the J gene end by 0 bases; junction bases not matched to a gene: 18.